Included here is one TCR beta chain sequence, with context. The antigen it recognizes is unknown. The input lacks base qualities; no much larger clone sits a single base away. The data derive from a study of T cell responses to AZD1222 COVID-19 vaccine (dated by TCRdb to the early 2020s). About the full investigation: AZD1222 recipients given second doses at about 4 weeks or at about 12 weeks were pooled, since spike-specific TCR depth and breadth were not found to differ between the two schedules. TCR sequencing was performed for approximately 240 trial participants, of whom 207 were given two doses of AZD1222 and approximately 25 were given two doses of MenACWY control vaccine. Trial participants were enrolled by age into 18-55, 56-69 and 70-plus year subgroups, with approximately 150, 28 and 58 TCR-sequenced participants respectively.

In the paper's terms, the time point label means: baseline before first vaccination. The vaccinee samples were drawn from two UK trials, COV001 and COV002, one of which was a single-blind randomized controlled phase 2/3 trial testing AZD1222 (ChAdOx1 nCoV-19) in healthy adults. Trial participant PBMC samples were collected at day 0 and day 28 after the second dose for TCRbeta chain sequencing. The CDR3 regions of human TCRbeta chains were analyzed by immunosequencing. The authors' pipeline ran thus. TCRs in the repertoires were compared against a reference library of SARS-CoV-2-specific TCRs that had been generated with the MIRA antigen-specificity platform. Breadth meant the fraction of unique TCRs that were SARS-CoV-2-associated, whereas depth meant the fraction of total T cells that were SARS-CoV-2-associated. Using the MIRA data, every spike-specific TCR was mapped to the spike region that the TCR reacted to and assigned to either a CD4 or a CD8 class. Log10-transformed breadth and depth values were compared by one-way ANOVA with Sidak's multiple comparisons tests. This immuneACCESS table, as held by TCRdb, lists in-frame sequences with V and J called but not all clones. Of the missing ones, under half trace to an unresolved V gene in checked studies; the others have no known cause. V, J and clone size reflect that table, while D and trimming were determined from the DNA. Within this sample are more than 110,000 clones, with approximately 90% of them counted one time only. The ten largest account for 2.5% to 3% of the sample.

The germline V and J ends show losses of 4 bases and 0 bases respectively, and no gene match explains 16 bases of the junction. Counted from cysteine to phenylalanine, this CDR3 has 19 amino acids. Only the CDR3 part of the read is kept: 57 bases, read in frame from the first base. In the germline V gene, CDR1 corresponds to MDHEN and CDR2 to SYDVKM. Summary of the overall study and its limitations: Because no day 14 peak-response samples were available, the repertoires could be characterized only after the peak T cell response. Conclusions about previously exposed vaccinees are limited because only six or seven AZD1222 recipients were SARS-CoV-2 seropositive at baseline. A significant rise in spike-specific TCR breadth and depth was observed after two AZD1222 doses relative to day 0 and relative to MenACWY recipients. The whole spike protein was spanned by vaccine-associated CD4 TCRs, and dominant responses were seen in regions 160-218 and 743-854. In the small 56-69-year group, the increase in depth fell short of significance, most likely because of low power. Reportedly, close to half of the unique spike-specific TCRs recognized epitopes lying outside the regions that are mutated in the B.1.351 and B.1.1.7 variants. Participants were mostly white British and included more females than males, and it was suggested by the authors that clonal diversity may have been underestimated.

The receptor's source is an adult in good health. The chain is made from TRBV28 and TRBJ2-7; TRBD2 lines up with 9 middle nucleotides. Here the sequenced sample was peripheral blood, taken on day 0 of AZD1222 vaccination. The DNA is TGTGCCAGCAGTTCCCAGCGACCACTCGGACTAGCGAGCTCCTACGAGCAGTACTTC. This translates into CASSSQRPLGLASSYEQYF.